This T cell receptor (beta chain) came from a study of Graves' ophthalmopathy and Graves' hyperthyroidism. Study-wide background: Peripheral blood samples were taken at initial diagnosis, before any treatment.

Germline loops: CDR1 GTSNPN, CDR2 SVGIG (reference sequence). This CDR3 spans 13 amino acids. With 4 bases removed from V and 4 bases from J, the gap between germline ends came to 13 bases. This clonotype was seen many times. Its antigen is undetermined. General study points: Using 13 signatures, a model distinguished ophthalmopathy from stable hyperthyroidism, reaching around 86% sensitivity and roughly 80% specificity. It was with roughly 70% sensitivity and about 72% specificity that the model predicted ophthalmopathy progression.

The sequenced template was RNA, covering the TCR beta CDR3 region. Amplification began with first-round RT-PCR using HTBI primers, then second-round multiplex PCR was performed. TCRdb used MiXCR to reprocess the multiplex PCR reads, holding one entry per CDR3 protein. This table has about 620,000 distinct CDR3 sequences, around a fifth appearing once. Exclusion criteria comprised other autoimmune diseases, uncontrolled infections, pregnancy or lactation in patients. This sequence was found in a woman aged 18-29 years with stable Graves' hyperthyroidism. Some clones in this sample may be carry-over from other donors' samples. The sample taken for sequencing was peripheral blood. The V gene is TRBV30, the J gene TRBJ1-2; D perhaps matches TRBD1 (6 bases). The DNA for the CDR3 is TGTGCCTGGAAGGGGAGGGGGACCTATGGCTACACCTTC. It yields the protein CAWKGRGTYGYTF.